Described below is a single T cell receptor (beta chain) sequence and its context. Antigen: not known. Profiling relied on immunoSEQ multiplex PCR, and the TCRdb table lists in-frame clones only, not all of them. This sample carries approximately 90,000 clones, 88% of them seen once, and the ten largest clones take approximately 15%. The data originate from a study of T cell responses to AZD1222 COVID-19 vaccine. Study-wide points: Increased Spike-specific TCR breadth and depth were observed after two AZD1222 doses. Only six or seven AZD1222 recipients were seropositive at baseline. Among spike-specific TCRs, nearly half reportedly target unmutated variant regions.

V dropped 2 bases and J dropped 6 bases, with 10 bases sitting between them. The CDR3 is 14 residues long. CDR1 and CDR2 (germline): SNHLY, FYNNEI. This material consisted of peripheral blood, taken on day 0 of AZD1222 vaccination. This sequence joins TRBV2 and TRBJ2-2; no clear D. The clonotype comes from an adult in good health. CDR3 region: CASSELSLAGELFF. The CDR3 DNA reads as TGTGCCAGCAGTGAACTCTCTTTGGCCGGGGAGCTGTTTTTT.